The 5 T cell receptor beta chains below were found in one sample sequenced in a study of CD8+CD57+ T cells in acquired aplastic anemia. Sequenced patients had shown CD8+CD57+ cell expansion by flow cytometry. It was genomic DNA that served as the template for profiling TCR beta VDJ and CDR3. TCRdb reprocessed the reads via MiXCR and lists one record per CDR3 protein. The data show around 500,000 distinct CDR3 sequences, around a third seen once. Sequencing used sorted CD4+, CD8+, or CD8+CD57+ T cells (not recorded which) from PBMCs. The receptors originated from a human donor with aplastic anemia.

Ten or more counts support this clonotype. The chain uses TRBV19 and TRBJ2-5; D unclear. This CDR3 has 13 amino acids. Germline V gene lookup returns CDR1 LNHDA and CDR2 SQIVND (reference sequence). V lost 5 bases to trimming and J lost 2 bases, with 9 bases between them. The CDR3 DNA reads as TGTGCCAGTAGTGTAACAAATCAAGAGACCCAGTACTTC. Residues: CASSVTNQETQYF.

Note on this clonotype: No DNA is shown, since the ends of the CDR3 on it are uncertain; the CDR3 is the one TCRdb lists. V usage is TRBV10-2 and J usage is TRBJ1-5; the D segment call TRBD1 is taken from the table without a DNA check. The CDR3 is made up of 14 amino acids, end residues included. CDR1 WSHSY and CDR2 SAAADI come from the germline V gene. CDR3 in amino acids: CASSEVGEGAAEHF.

This clonotype was counted a few times. The chain recombines TRBV2 with TRBJ2-3; TRBD1 aligns across 7 bases. V shed 8 bases, J shed 2 bases, and the junction held 4 bases outside the gene matches. Germline loops: CDR1 SNHLY, CDR2 FYNNEI. This CDR3 has 13 residues. The CDR3 DNA follows: TGTGCCAGCGGGGACAGAGACACAGATACGCAGTATTTT. This translates into CASGDRDTDTQYF.

This clonotype was seen more than once but under ten times. This sequence joins TRBV6-5 and TRBJ1-6, with TRBD1 matching over 7 bases. The germline V gene has CDR1 MNHEY and CDR2 SVGAGI. V trimming: 4 bases; J trimming: 7 bases; junction bases outside the gene matches: 7. The CDR3 contains 15 residues. The CDR3 bases are TGTGCCAGCAGTTGGGACAGCGAAGGAAATTCACCCCTCCACTTT. This encodes CASSWDSEGNSPLHF.

This clonotype was picked up many times. The chain links TRBV20-1 to TRBJ1-6, with 9 bases identical to TRBD1. Germline-derived CDR1 and CDR2 are DFQATT and SNEGSKA (reference sequence). This CDR3 has 15 amino acids. Losses at the gene ends were 3 bases for V and 8 bases for J; bases not matched to a gene: 8. CDR3 loop: CSASVSTGGYSPLHF. In DNA, the CDR3 is TGCAGTGCTAGTGTCTCGACAGGGGGTTATTCACCCCTCCACTTT.